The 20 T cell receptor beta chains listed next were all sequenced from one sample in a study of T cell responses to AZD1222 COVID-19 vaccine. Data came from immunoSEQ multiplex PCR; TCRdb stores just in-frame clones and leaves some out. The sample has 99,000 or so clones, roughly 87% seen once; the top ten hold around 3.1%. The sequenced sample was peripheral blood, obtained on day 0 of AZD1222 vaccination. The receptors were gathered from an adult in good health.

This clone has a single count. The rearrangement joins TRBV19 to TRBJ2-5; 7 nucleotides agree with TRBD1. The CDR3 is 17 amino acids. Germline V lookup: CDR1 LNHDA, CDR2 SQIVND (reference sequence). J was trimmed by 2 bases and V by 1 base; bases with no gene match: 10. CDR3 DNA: TGTGCCAGTAGTATAGGGCTTATAGGGGGCCAACAAGAGACCCAGTACTTC. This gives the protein CASSIGLIGGQQETQYF.

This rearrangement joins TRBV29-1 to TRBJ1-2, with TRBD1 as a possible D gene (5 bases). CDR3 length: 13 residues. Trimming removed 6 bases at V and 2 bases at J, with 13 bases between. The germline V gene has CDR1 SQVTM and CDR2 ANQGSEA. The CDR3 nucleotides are TGCAGCGTGGACGGGGGGATGAACTATGGCTACACCTTC. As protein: CSVDGGMNYGYTF.

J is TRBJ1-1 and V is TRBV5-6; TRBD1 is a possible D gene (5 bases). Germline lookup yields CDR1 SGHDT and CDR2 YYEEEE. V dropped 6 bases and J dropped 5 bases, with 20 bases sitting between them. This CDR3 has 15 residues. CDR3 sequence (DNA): TGTGCCAGCACCCAAAGAGGGGTCCGAGGGACTGAAGCTTTCTTT. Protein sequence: CASTQRGVRGTEAFF.

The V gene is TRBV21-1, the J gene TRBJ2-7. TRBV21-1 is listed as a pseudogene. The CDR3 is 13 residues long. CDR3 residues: CAKTQSVRTEQYV. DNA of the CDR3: TGTGCCAAAACCCAATCCGTTCGGACCGAGCAGTACGTC.

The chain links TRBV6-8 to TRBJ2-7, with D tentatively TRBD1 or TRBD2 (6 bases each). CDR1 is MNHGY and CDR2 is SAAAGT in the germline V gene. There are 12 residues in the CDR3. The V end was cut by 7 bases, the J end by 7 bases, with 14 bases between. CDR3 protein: CASTERRGEQYV. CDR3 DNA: TGTGCCAGCACAGAGCGGAGGGGGGAGCAGTACGTC.

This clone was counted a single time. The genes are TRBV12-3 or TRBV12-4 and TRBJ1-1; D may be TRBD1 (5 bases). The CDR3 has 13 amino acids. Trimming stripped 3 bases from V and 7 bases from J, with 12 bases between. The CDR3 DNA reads TGTGCCAGCAGTTTTAGGGGCACAGGTGAAGCTTTCTTT. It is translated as CASSFRGTGEAFF.

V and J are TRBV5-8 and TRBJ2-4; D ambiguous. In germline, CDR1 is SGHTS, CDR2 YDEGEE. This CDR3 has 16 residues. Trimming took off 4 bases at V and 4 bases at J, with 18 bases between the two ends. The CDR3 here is CASSASTVGFKNIQYF. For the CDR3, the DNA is TGTGCCAGCAGCGCATCCACAGTCGGGTTTAAAAACATTCAGTACTTC.

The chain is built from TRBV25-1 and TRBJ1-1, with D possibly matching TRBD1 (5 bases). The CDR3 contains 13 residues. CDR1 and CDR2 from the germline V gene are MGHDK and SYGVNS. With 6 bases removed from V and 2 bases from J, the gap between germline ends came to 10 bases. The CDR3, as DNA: TGTGCCAGCAGGAGGGGCGGAAACACTGAAGCTTTCTTT. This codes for CASRRGGNTEAFF.

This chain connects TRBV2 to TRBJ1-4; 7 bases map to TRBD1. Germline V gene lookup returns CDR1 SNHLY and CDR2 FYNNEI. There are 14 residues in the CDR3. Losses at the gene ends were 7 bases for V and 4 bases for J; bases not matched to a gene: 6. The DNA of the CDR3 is TGTGCCAGCACGGGGAACAGGGGTAATGAAAAACTGTTTTTT. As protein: CASTGNRGNEKLFF.

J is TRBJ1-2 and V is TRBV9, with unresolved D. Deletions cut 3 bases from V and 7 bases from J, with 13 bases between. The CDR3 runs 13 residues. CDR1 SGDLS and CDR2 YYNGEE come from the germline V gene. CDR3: CASSAPWAGGYTF. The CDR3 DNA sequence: TGTGCCAGCAGCGCCCCCTGGGCGGGTGGCTACACCTTC.

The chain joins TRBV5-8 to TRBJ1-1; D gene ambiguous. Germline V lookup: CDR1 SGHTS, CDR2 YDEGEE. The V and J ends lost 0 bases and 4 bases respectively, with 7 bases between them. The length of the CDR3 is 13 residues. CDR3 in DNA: TGTGCCAGCAGCTTGGGGGTCGCCACTGAAGCTTTCTTT. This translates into CASSLGVATEAFF.

In nucleotides, the CDR3 is TGTGCCAGTAGTATAGGCACAGATACGCAGTATTTT. It codes for CASSIGTDTQYF. The chain links TRBV19 to TRBJ2-3; D is unresolved. There are 12 residues in the CDR3. Germline V gene sequence: CDR1 LNHDA, CDR2 SQIVND (reference sequence). V was shortened by 1 base and J by 1 base, with 0 bases between the two germline ends.

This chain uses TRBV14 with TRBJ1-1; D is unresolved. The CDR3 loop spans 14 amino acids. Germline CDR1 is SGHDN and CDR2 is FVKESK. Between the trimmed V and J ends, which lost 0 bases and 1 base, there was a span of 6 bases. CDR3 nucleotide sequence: TGTGCCAGCAGCCAAGAGTTACAGAACACTGAAGCTTTCTTT. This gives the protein CASSQELQNTEAFF.

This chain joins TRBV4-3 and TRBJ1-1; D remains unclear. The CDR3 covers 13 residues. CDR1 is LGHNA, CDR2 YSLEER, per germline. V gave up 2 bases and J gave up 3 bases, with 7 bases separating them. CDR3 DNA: TGCGCCAGCAGCCAAACGTCGTACACTGAAGCTTTCTTT. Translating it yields CASSQTSYTEAFF.

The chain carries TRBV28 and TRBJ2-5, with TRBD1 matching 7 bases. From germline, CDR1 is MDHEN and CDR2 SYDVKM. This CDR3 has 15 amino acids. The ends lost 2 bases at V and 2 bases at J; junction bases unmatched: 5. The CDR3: CASSLTARGQETQYF. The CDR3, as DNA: TGTGCCAGCAGTTTAACAGCCAGGGGGCAAGAGACCCAGTACTTC.

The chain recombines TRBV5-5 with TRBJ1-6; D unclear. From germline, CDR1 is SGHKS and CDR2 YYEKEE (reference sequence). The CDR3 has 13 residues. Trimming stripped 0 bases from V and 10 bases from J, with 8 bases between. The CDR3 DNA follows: TGTGCCAGCAGCTTGGAGGGTGGGTCACCCCTCCACTTT. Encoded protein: CASSLEGGSPLHF.

CDR3 loop: CASTKQGGSYGYTF. The DNA of the CDR3 is TGTGCCAGCACTAAACAGGGAGGGAGCTATGGCTACACCTTC. This chain connects TRBV6-5 to TRBJ1-2; D might be TRBD1 (6 bases). The CDR3 is 14 residues long. V lost 7 bases, J lost 4 bases, and 16 bases lay in between. Germline values: CDR1 MNHEY, CDR2 SVGAGI.

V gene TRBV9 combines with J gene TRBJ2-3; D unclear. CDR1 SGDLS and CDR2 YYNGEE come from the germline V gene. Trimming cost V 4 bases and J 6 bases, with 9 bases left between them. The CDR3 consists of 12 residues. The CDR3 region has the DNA TGTGCCAGCAGCCCTATCGGGGATACGCAGTATTTT. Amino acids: CASSPIGDTQYF.

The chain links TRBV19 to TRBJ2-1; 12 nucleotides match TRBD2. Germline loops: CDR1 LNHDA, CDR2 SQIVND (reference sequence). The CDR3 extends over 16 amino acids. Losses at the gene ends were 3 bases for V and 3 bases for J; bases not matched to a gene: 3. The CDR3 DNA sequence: TGTGCCAGTAGTATTCTAGCGGGAGGGATCTACAATGAGCAGTTCTTC. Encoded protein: CASSILAGGIYNEQFF.

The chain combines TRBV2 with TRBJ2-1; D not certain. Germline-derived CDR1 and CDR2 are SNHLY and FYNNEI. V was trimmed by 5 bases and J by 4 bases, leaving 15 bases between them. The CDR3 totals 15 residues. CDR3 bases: TGTGCCAGCAGTTCCATGAACGAGTTTTACAATGAGCAGTTCTTC. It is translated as CASSSMNEFYNEQFF.